A single T cell receptor (beta chain) is shown here with its context. Its recognized antigen is unknown. One base away there is no much larger clone; base qualities are not given. The junction shows trimming of 0 bases on V and 10 bases on J, and the gene matches do not reach 18 bases of it. The CDR3 contains 20 residues, cysteine and phenylalanine counted. The sequence is cut down to CDR3 DNA, 60 bases in frame from base 1. Via the germline V gene, CDR1 is SGDLS and CDR2 YYNGEE. These data come from a study of blood T cell repertoires in COVID-19 (dated by TCRdb to about 2020). For the study in its entirety: The collaborator samples originated in the United States, Italy and Spain and spanned the acute and convalescent phases of COVID-19. Sample metadata almost always included a de-identified subject ID, COVID-19 status, age in years and sex. Deeply sampled blood TCRbeta repertoires from subjects exposed to, actively infected with, or recovered from COVID-19 were included in the dataset. Where available, HLA class I and class II types were taken from metadata supplied by the sample provider and were not determined by assay-based typing. The prospective study material was composed of cDNA or gDNA derived from T cells, B-cell-depleted T cells, or PBMCs. The repertoires were released in a freely available public database intended as a resource for research on the immune response to SARS-CoV-2. Samples came from the ongoing ImmuneRACE study (first 160 participants) plus 1,254 subjects from 6 global collaborators. Here is what the overall study found, with its caveats: How much clinical and demographic metadata was included differed by source and by participant, and the metadata was provided uncurated.

At one collaborating source in Seattle, patients were enrolled during active infection and were followed longitudinally through the course of disease. The collaborating institutions used their own protocols to collect whole blood in K2EDTA tubes. For TCRbeta analysis, collaborators shipped samples in one of three forms: frozen whole blood, isolated PBMCs, or DNA extracted from either of those sample types. TCRbeta CDR3 regions were amplified from genomic DNA using the immunoSEQ Assay, a bias-controlled multiplex PCR. The authors processed their data as follows. The number of nucleated cells in each sample was estimated from the amplification of reference gene primers within the assay. To quantify the absolute abundance of each unique TCRbeta CDR3 rearrangement, sequence reads were collapsed and filtered. For each sample, productive Simpson clonality was calculated as the square root of Simpson's diversity index over productive rearrangements. The source is immuneACCESS, and TCRdb retained only in-frame sequences with V and J called. Part of the clones is not carried over; for the studies checked, unresolved V genes explain less than half of this, and the remainder is unexplained. Clone size and the V and J calls come from that table; the DNA yielded D and trimming. The sample table holds approximately 93,000 clones, of which 74% were seen once. Under 5% of the sample rests with the top ten.

The sequenced sample consisted of peripheral blood. The chain is encoded by TRBV9 joined to TRBJ2-1; TRBD2 fits 14 bases in the junction. The source is a man in his 70s with COVID-19, enrolled during active disease. Read as DNA, the sequence is TGTGCCAGCAGCGTAGCGTCCGGACGGACTAGACTAGCGGGAGGGCAGGAGCAGTTCTTC. It specifies CASSVASGRTRLAGGQEQFF. The CDR3 plus the reference TRBV9 and TRBJ2-1 genes for the other parts give the full variable domain: DSGVTQTPKHLITATGQRVTLRCSPRSGDLSVYWYQQSLDQGLQFLIQYYNGEERAKGNILERFSAQQFPDLHSELNLSSLELGDSALYFCASSVASGRTRLAGGQEQFFGPGTRLTVL.